Below, 4 T cell receptor beta chains from the same sample are listed, as sequenced in a study of glioma-infiltrating T cells. Using RNA template, CDR3s of TCR alpha and beta were amplified with iRepertoire arm-PCR. TCRdb independently ran MiXCR on the multiplex PCR reads; one entry per CDR3 protein. Of about 180,000 distinct CDR3 sequences detected, roughly two fifths appear once; the ten largest clones hold roughly 5.2%. Material: glioma tissue, nonneoplastic brain tissue, or PBMCs (not recorded which). Every receptor here comes from a human donor with low-grade glioma or glioblastoma, undergoing nonglioma brain surgery, or in good health (not recorded which).

The gene calls are TRBV5-4 and TRBJ2-3, with 13 bases matching TRBD2. Germline V gives CDR1 SGHNT, CDR2 YYREEE (reference sequence). Losses at the gene ends were 5 bases for V and 4 bases for J; bases not matched to a gene: 7. The CDR3 covers 16 residues. CDR3 nucleotides: TGTGCCAGCAGTCGTGGGACTAGCGGGGCCCCAGATACGCAGTATTTT. It yields the protein CASSRGTSGAPDTQYF.

This clonotype showed up many times. The chain uses TRBV27 and TRBJ1-1; D is possibly TRBD1 (6 bases). The CDR3 is made up of 14 amino acids. Trimming removed 3 bases at V and 4 bases at J, with 12 bases between. CDR1 is MNHEY, CDR2 SMNVEV, per germline (reference sequence). The CDR3 spells CASSLGGAGTEAFF. In DNA, the CDR3 is TGTGCCAGCAGTTTGGGGGGGGCGGGCACTGAAGCTTTCTTT.

This chain links TRBV27 with TRBJ1-5, with a weak D call TRBD1 (5 bases). The CDR3 runs to 12 residues. Trimming shortened V by 8 bases and J by 4 bases, and 9 bases separated the two germline ends. In germline, CDR1 is MNHEY, CDR2 SMNVEV (reference sequence). CDR3 in amino acids: CASWGRNQPQHF. The CDR3 DNA follows: TGTGCCAGCTGGGGCAGGAATCAGCCCCAGCATTTT.

This clonotype was seen at least ten times. The genes are TRBV20-1 and TRBJ2-7, with 7 bases matching TRBD2. Trimming took 6 bases from V and 2 from J; bases not matched to a gene: 7. Germline CDR1 reads DFQATT; CDR2 reads SNEGSKA (reference sequence). CDR3 length equals 13 residues. The CDR3 here is CSAVSSGPYEQYF. CDR3 DNA sequence: TGCAGTGCCGTATCTAGCGGTCCCTACGAGCAGTACTTC.